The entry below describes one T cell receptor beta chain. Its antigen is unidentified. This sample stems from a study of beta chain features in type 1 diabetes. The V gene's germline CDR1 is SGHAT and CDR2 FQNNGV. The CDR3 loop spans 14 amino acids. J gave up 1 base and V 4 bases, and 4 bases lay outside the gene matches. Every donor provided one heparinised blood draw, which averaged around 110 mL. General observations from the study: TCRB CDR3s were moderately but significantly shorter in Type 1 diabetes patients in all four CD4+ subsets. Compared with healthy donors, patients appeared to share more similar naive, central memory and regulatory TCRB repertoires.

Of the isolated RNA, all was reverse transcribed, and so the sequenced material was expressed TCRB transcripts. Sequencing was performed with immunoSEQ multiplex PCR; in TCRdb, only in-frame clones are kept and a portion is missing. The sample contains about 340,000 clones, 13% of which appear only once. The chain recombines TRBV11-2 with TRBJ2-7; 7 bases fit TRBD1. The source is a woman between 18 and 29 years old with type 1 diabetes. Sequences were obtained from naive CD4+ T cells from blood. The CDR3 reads CASSSIQGSYEQYF. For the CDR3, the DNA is TGTGCCAGCAGCTCAATACAGGGGTCCTACGAGCAGTACTTC.